This TCR beta chain is drawn from a study of blood T cell repertoires in COVID-19. Study details: Samples came from the United States, Italy and Spain, spanning acute and convalescent COVID-19.

Enrolment of Seattle patients took place during active infection, and they were followed longitudinally. The repertoire was sequenced with immunoSEQ multiplex PCR; TCRdb's copy has only in-frame clones and lacks some. The table records thousands of clones, around 88% of them present only once. Germline CDR1 reads SGHRS; CDR2 reads YFSETQ. V was pared by 1 base and J by 4 bases, with 3 bases of the junction left unmatched. This CDR3 has 15 amino acids. This chain joins TRBV5-1 and TRBJ2-2; 8 bases line up with TRBD2. The clonotype originates from a man between 65 and 85 years old with COVID-19, enrolled during active disease. The specimen was peripheral blood. The CDR3 coding sequence is TGCGCCAGCAGCTTGCTAGCGGGCGCCACCGGGGAGCTGTTTTTT. Amino acids: CASSLLAGATGELFF.